The clone carrying this TCR beta chain was counted between two and nine times. The antigen is not known. For TCR, cDNA came from 5'RACE template switching, which added a universal primer site and UMIs. TCRdb re-called the 5' RACE reads through MiXCR, storing one row per CDR3 protein. The table has 500,000 to 550,000 distinct CDR3 sequences, less than 25% seen once. These data originate in a study of T cells after yellow fever vaccination. J gave up 3 bases and V 7 bases, and 3 bases lay outside the gene matches. The CDR3 loop spans 12 amino acids. Germline CDR1 reads SNHLY; CDR2 reads FYNNEI. Points from the study as a whole: Post-booster samples contained most primary-vaccination clones (about 95% CD4, approximately 88% CD8). The study noted that FACS-sorted repertoires could contain abundant clonotypes contaminating from the bulk population.

Sequenced here: PBMCs, sampled 21 days after the first yellow fever vaccination. This TCR derives from a man younger than 35 who received the YFV17D yellow fever vaccine. V usage is TRBV2 and J usage is TRBJ2-7; 7 nucleotides match TRBD1. This chain's CDR3 is CASNRGSYEQYV. The DNA for the CDR3 is TGTGCCAGCAACAGGGGTAGCTACGAGCAGTACGTC.